This TCR beta chain was obtained from a study of post-analysis software for immune sequencing data. Study details: The cohort encompassed relapsing-remitting, secondary progressive and progressive-relapsing multiple sclerosis disease courses. Notes on the study in general: Relative to controls, patients had about five TRBV segments at higher frequency, with TRBV5-6, TRBV5-1 and TRBV20-1 among these.

Prepared libraries of TCR beta cDNA carried unique molecular identifiers. Between roughly 1 and 10 million T cells gave rise to hundreds of thousands of cDNA molecules. TCRdb reprocessed the PCR reads via MiXCR and lists one record per CDR3 protein. The sample contains 700,000 to 900,000 distinct CDR3 sequences, around 45% of which appear only once. This clonotype was detected only a few times. The antigen is not known. After removal of 5 bases from V and 1 base from J, the junction contained 7 bases not matched to a gene. CDR1 and CDR2 from the germline V gene are SEHNR and FQNEAQ (reference sequence). CDR3 length equals 15 residues.

The sequence was collected from a girl aged 5-17 years with multiple sclerosis. The chain links TRBV7-9 to TRBJ2-7; TRBD1 agrees at 8 bases. The sequenced material came from blood. The CDR3 DNA reads as TGTGCCAGCAGCACCTCTCGGACAGGGTCCTACGAGCAGTACTTC. Amino acids: CASSTSRTGSYEQYF.